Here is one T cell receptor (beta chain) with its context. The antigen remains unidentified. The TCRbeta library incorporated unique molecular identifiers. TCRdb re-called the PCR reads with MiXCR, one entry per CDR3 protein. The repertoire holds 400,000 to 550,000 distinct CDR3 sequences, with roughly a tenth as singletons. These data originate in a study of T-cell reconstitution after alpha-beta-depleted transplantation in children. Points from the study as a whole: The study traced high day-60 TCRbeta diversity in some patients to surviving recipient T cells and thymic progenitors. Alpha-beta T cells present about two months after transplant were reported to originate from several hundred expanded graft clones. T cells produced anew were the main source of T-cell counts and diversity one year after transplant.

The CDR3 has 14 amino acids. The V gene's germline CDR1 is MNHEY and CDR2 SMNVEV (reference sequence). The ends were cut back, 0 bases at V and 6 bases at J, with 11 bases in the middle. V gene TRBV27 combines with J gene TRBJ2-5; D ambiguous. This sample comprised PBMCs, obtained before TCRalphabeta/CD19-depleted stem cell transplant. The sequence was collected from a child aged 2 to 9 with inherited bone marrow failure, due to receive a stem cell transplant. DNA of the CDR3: TGTGCCAGCAGTTTATCACGTCGGAGTCAGACCCAGTACTTC. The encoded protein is CASSLSRRSQTQYF.